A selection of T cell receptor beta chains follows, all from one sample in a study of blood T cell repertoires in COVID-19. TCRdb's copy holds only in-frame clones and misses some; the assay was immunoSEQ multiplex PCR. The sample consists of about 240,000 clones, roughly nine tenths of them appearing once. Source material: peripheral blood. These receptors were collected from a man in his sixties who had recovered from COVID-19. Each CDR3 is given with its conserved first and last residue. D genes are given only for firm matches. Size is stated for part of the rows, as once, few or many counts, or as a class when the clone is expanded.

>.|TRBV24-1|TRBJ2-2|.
TGTGCCACCAGTGATTTTCAGCGCACCGGGGAGCTGTTTTTT
CATSDFQRTGELFF
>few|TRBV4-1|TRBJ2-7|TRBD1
TGCGCCAGCAGCCAGTCCCATTCCGGGACAGGATCCTACGAGCAGTACTTC
CASSQSHSGTGSYEQYF
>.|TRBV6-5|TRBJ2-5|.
TGTGCCAGCAGTTACGGGGGGGCCCTTGAGACCCAGTACTTC
CASSYGGALETQYF
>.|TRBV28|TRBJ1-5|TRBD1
TGTGCCAGCAGTTACCCCGGGGACAGGGGCCCTTATAGCAATCAGCCCCAGCATTTT
CASSYPGDRGPYSNQPQHF
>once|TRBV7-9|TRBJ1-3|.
TGTGCCAGCAGCTTTGGGGGGAGCTCTGGAAACACCATATATTTT
CASSFGGSSGNTIYF
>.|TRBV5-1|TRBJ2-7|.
TGCGCCAGCAGCTTGGCCTCTCCAGGGCAACTATTAGCCTACGAGCAGTACTTC
CASSLASPGQLLAYEQYF
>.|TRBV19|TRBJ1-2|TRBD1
TGTGCCAGTAGTACCCTTCCACCGGGACAGGGGAAGGGCTACACCTTC
CASSTLPPGQGKGYTF
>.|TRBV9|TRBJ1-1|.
TGTGCCAGCAGCGTAGCCCGGGGGGGGCGAGCTTTCTTT
CASSVARGGRAFF
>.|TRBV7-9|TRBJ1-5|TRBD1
TGTGCCAGCAGCTTAGGGTCAGGGGGCCATCAGCCCCAGCATTTT
CASSLGSGGHQPQHF
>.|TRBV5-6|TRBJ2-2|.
TGTGCCAGCAGCTTGAGGGGGAACACCGGGGAGCTGTTTTTT
CASSLRGNTGELFF
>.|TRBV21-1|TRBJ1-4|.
TGTGCCTGGACATGGGGCACGACAACTAATGAAAAACTGTTTTTT
CAWTWGTTTNEKLFF
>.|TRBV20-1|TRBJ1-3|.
TGCAGTGCTAGTACAGTTAGTGGAAACACCATATATTTT
CSASTVSGNTIYF
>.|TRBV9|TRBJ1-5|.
TGTGCCAGCAGCGTAGCGAGTGAGGGGCCCCAGCATTTT
CASSVASEGPQHF
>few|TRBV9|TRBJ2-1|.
TGTGCCAGCAGCTGGGAGGGACACCTTACCTACAATGAGCAGTTCTTC
CASSWEGHLTYNEQFF
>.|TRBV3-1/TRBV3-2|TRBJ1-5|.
TGTGCCAGCAGCCAAGATCAGAGCAATCAGCCCCAGCATTTT
CASSQDQSNQPQHF
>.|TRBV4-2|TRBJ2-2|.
TGTGCCAGCAGCCACGACCTCGGCGGGGGCGCGAACACCGGGGAGCTGTTTTTT
CASSHDLGGGANTGELFF
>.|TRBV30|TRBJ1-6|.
TGTGCCTGGAGTGTACTTCAGGGGAAGTCACCCCTCCACTTT
CAWSVLQGKSPLHF
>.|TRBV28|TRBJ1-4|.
TGTGCCAGCAGTCTCCGAAGGGGGGGTGGTGAAAAACTGTTTTTT
CASSLRRGGGEKLFF
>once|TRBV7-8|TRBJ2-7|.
TGTGCCAGCAGCTTAAACGCGGGATACGAGCAGTACTTC
CASSLNAGYEQYF
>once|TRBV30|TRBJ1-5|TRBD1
TGTGCCTGGAGCGCTACAGGGGCGCAGTATAGCAATCAGCCCCAGCATTTT
CAWSATGAQYSNQPQHF
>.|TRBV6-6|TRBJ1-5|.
TGTGCCAGCGTTGCAGGGCACAATAGCAATCAGCCCCAGCATTTT
CASVAGHNSNQPQHF
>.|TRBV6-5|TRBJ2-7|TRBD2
TGTGCCAGCACCCACGGGGGGATGTCCTACGAGCAGTACTTC
CASTHGGMSYEQYF
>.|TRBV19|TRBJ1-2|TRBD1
TGTGCCAGTAGTATGGATCCGGGACAGAACTATGGCTACACCTTC
CASSMDPGQNYGYTF
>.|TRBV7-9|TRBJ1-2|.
TGTGCCAGCAGCCGGGGGGAGAACTATGGCTACACCTTC
CASSRGENYGYTF
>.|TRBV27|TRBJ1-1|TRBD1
TGTGCCAGCAGTTTCATTTGGGGGGACAGGAACACTGAAGCTTTCTTT
CASSFIWGDRNTEAFF
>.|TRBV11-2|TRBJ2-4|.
TGTGCCAGCACCACCCCGAGAGGGTTAAACATTCAGTACTTC
CASTTPRGLNIQYF
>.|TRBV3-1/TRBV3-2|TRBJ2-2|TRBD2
TGTGCCACCCGGGGGGGGCCCGGGGAGCTGTTTTTT
CATRGGPGELFF
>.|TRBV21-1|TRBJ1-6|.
TGTGCCAGCAGCAAATTAACAGCAGGGAATAATTCACCCCTCCACTTT
CASSKLTAGNNSPLHF
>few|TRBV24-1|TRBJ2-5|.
TGTGCCACCAGTCTGGCAGGAACAGAGACCCAGTACTTC
CATSLAGTETQYF
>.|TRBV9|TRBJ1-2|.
TGTGCCAGCAGCGTAACCGGGACACTGCATGGCTACACCTTC
CASSVTGTLHGYTF
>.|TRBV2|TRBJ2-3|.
TGTGCCAGCACCCCCGGGGGGCGGATTTACACAGATACGCAGTATTTT
CASTPGGRIYTDTQYF
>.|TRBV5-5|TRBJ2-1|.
TGTGCCAGTACCGTTGGAGGGAGCAGCAATGAGCAGTTCTTC
CASTVGGSSNEQFF
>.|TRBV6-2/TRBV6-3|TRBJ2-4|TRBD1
TGTGCCAGCAGTTATTCACTTCGGGACAGGGGGCAACTAGCCAAAAACATTCAGTACTTC
CASSYSLRDRGQLAKNIQYF
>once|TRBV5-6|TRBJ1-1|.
TGTGCCAGCAGCTTTCGGCAGGGCTCCACTGAAGCTTTCTTT
CASSFRQGSTEAFF
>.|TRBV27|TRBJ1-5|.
TGTGCCAGCAGTTTTGCAGGGAATGGTAATCAGCCCCAGCATTTT
CASSFAGNGNQPQHF
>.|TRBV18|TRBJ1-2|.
TGTGCCAGCTCACCACCAGGAGTACGGAGCGGGGGCTACACCTTC
CASSPPGVRSGGYTF
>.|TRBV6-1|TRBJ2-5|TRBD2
TGTGCCAGCAGTGAAACATGGCGGGGGTGGGAGACCCAGTACTTC
CASSETWRGWETQYF
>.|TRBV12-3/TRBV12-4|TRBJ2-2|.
TGTGCCAGCAGTAGAACTAGCTCCGGGGAGCTGTTTTTT
CASSRTSSGELFF
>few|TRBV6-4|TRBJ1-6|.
TGTGCCAGCAGACCAACAGGGCTTGATTCACCCCTCCACTTT
CASRPTGLDSPLHF
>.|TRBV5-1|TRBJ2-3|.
TGCGCCAGCAGCTTGGGACCACCCTCGAGCAGGAATACGCAGTATTTT
CASSLGPPSSRNTQYF
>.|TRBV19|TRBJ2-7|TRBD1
TGTGCCAGTAGTATACAAACAGGGGGCTACGAGCAGTACTTC
CASSIQTGGYEQYF
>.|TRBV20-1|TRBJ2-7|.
TGCAGTGCTAGTAGGGGGACGGGCACCTACGAGCAGTACTTC
CSASRGTGTYEQYF
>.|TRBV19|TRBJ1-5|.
TGTGCCAGTAGCCCCGACAGTCCCAATCAGCCCCAGCATTTT
CASSPDSPNQPQHF
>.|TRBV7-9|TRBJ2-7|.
TGTGCCAGCACCCGAGGTACATACGAGCAGTACTTC
CASTRGTYEQYF
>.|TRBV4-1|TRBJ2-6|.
TGCGCCAGCAGCCGACAATACTCTGGGGCCAACGTCCTGACTTTC
CASSRQYSGANVLTF
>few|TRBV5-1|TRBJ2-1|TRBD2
TGCGCCAGCAGCCGGGAGGGTCCAGGGACAAATGAGCAGTTCTTC
CASSREGPGTNEQFF
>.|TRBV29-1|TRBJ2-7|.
TGCAGGATCACACACCGCTCCTACGAGCAGTACTTC
CRITHRSYEQYF
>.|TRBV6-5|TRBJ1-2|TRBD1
TGTGCCAGCAGTTCCGGACAGGGCTATGGCTACACCTTC
CASSSGQGYGYTF
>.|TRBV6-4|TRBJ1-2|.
TGTGCCAGCAGCGAGACAGGCTTCTATGGCTACACCTTC
CASSETGFYGYTF